This T cell receptor (beta chain) was captured in a study of cytotoxic CD8 clonotypes in ibrutinib-treated CLL. Study background: The study recorded mean values of almost 260,000 productive templates and approximately 100,000 productive rearrangements per sample.

Here immunoSEQ multiplex PCR was the method, and the copy in TCRdb shows in-frame clones only, minus some. In the table there are over 250,000 clones, around 77% of which are singletons. Germline-derived CDR1 and CDR2 are MNHEY and SVGAGI. V lost 2 bases, J lost 3 bases, and 6 bases stayed unmatched. This CDR3 region has 15 residues. V and J are TRBV6-5 and TRBJ1-1, with 7 nucleotides matching TRBD1. This specimen was PBMCs, taken at disease progression, from a patient treated with ibrutinib. This sequence was found in a human donor with chronic lymphocytic leukemia. CDR3 bases: TGTGCCAGCAGTTACGACAGGGCTGGTGACACTGAAGCTTTCTTT. Its protein product is CASSYDRAGDTEAFF.